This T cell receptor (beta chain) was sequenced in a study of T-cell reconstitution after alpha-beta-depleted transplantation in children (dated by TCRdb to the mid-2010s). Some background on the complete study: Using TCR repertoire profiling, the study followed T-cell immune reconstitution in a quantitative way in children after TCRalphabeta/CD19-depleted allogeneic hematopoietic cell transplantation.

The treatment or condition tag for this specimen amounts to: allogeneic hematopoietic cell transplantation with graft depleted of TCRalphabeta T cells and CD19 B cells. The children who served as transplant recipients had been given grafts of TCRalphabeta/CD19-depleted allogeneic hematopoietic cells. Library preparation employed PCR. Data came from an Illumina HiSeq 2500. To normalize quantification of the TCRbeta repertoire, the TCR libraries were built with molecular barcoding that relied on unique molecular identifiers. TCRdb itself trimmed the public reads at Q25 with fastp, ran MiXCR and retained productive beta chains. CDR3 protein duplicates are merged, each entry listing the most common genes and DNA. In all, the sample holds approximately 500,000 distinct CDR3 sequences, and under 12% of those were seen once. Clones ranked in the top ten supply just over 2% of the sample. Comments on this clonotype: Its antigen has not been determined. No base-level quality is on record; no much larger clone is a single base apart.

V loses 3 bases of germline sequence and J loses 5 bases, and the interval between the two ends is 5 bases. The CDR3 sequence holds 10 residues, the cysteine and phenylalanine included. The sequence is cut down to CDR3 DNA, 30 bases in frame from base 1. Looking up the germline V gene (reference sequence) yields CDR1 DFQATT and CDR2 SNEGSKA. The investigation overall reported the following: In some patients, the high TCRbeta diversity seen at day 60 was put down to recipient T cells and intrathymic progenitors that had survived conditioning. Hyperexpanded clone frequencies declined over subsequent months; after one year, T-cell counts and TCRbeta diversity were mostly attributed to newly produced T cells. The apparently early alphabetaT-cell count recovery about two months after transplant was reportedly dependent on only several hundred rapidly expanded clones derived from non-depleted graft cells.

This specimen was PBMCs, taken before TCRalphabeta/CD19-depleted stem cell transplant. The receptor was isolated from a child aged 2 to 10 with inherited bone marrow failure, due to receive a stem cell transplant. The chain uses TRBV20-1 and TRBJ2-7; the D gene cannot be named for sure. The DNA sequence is TGCAGTGCTAGTGTGGACGAGCAGTACTTC. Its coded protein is CSASVDEQYF.